A selection of T cell receptor beta chains follows, all from one sample in a study of blood T cell repertoires in COVID-19. Only in-frame clones appear in the TCRdb table, and some are missing; sequencing was by immunoSEQ multiplex PCR. The table lists 95,000 to 110,000 clones, more than 80% of them singletons. Material for sequencing was peripheral blood. Source of these receptors: a man in his sixties with acute or convalescent COVID-19. Each CDR3 is given with its conserved first and last residue. A D gene is named only where the DNA matches it firmly. Some rows have no size entry. The others give once, few or many, or a class for an expanded clone.

D gene	clone size	V gene	J gene	CDR3 DNA	CDR3 protein
TRBD1	few	TRBV25-1	TRBJ1-3	TGTGCCAGCAGTTCCGGGACAGTATGGAACACCATATATTTT	CASSSGTVWNTIYF
TRBD2	-	TRBV5-1	TRBJ2-2	TGCGCCAGCAGCTTCCCTACCCCACTAGCGGGAGAACCTGGGGAGCTGTTTTTT	CASSFPTPLAGEPGELFF
-	-	TRBV18	TRBJ1-2	TGTGCCAGCTCACCACAGGAGAACTATGGCTACACCTTC	CASSPQENYGYTF
-	-	TRBV5-6	TRBJ2-1	TGTGCCAGCAGCCGACCCTCCTACTCTAGCGTGTCCTACAATGAGCAGTTCTTC	CASSRPSYSSVSYNEQFF
TRBD2	-	TRBV4-1	TRBJ2-3	TGCGCCAGCAGCCAAGATGATTGGGGCCGGAGCGGGAGGAGCCGTAGCGCAGATACGCAGTATTTT	CASSQDDWGRSGRSRSADTQYF
-	-	TRBV7-9	TRBJ2-1	TGTGCCAGCAGCTTGTCCGGGAGCCACAATGAGCAGTTCTTC	CASSLSGSHNEQFF
-	-	TRBV6-2/TRBV6-3	TRBJ2-1	TGTGCCAGCAGTCGCTCTGGTAATACGCGGCGGATGGACAATGAGCAGTTCTTC	CASSRSGNTRRMDNEQFF
-	-	TRBV5-6	TRBJ1-2	TGTGCCAGCAGCTTGGTGCAGGGTAACTATGGCTACACCTTC	CASSLVQGNYGYTF
-	-	TRBV7-6	TRBJ2-3	TGTGCCAGCAACAACTTCCTCGGGAGTACGCAGTATTTT	CASNNFLGSTQYF
TRBD2	-	TRBV6-2/TRBV6-3	TRBJ2-1	TGTGCCAGCAGTTCCCCCACGACTAGCGGATACAATGAGCAGTTCTTC	CASSSPTTSGYNEQFF
-	-	TRBV5-1	TRBJ2-7	TGCGCCAGCAGCTTGGTCGGCTCCTACGAGCAGTACTTC	CASSLVGSYEQYF
-	-	TRBV5-6	TRBJ2-5	TGTGCCAGCAGCTTGTCACTAGCTACAGGGGAAGAGACCCAGTACTTC	CASSLSLATGEETQYF
TRBD1	-	TRBV2	TRBJ1-1	TGTGCCAGCATCTGGCAGGGGGAAACTGAAGCTTTCTTT	CASIWQGETEAFF
-	few	TRBV4-3	TRBJ1-5	TGCGCCAGCAGCCAAGACTTAGGACACAATCAGCCCCAGCATTTT	CASSQDLGHNQPQHF
TRBD1	-	TRBV5-4	TRBJ2-5	TGTGCCAGCAGCCTAGATGGGACAGGGGGGCGGGAGACCCAGTACTTC	CASSLDGTGGRETQYF
TRBD1	-	TRBV5-1	TRBJ2-7	TGCGCCAGCAGCTTGGCACCACAGGGGCCCAGCTCCTACGAGCAGTACTTC	CASSLAPQGPSSYEQYF
TRBD2	-	TRBV2	TRBJ2-1	TGTGCCAGCAGTGAATGGAGGCTAGCGGGGGACTCCTACAATGAGCAGTTCTTC	CASSEWRLAGDSYNEQFF
-	-	TRBV7-2	TRBJ1-2	TGTGCCAGCAGCTTAGAACGCAGGGCGGGCTACACCTTC	CASSLERRAGYTF
TRBD1	-	TRBV5-4	TRBJ2-5	TGTGCCAGCAGCTCACAGGGGTCTGAGACCCAGTACTTC	CASSSQGSETQYF
-	-	TRBV5-5	TRBJ2-6	TGTGCCAGCAGCTTGGCCAGGGCAGGGGTTGGGGCCAACGTCCTGACTTTC	CASSLARAGVGANVLTF
-	-	TRBV6-5	TRBJ1-6	TGTGCCAGCAGTTACGTACAGTTTGACGATTCACCCCTCCACTTT	CASSYVQFDDSPLHF
TRBD1	-	TRBV11-3	TRBJ2-5	TGTGCCAGCAGCCCGACAGGGGAAGGGACCCAGTACTTC	CASSPTGEGTQYF
TRBD1	-	TRBV15	TRBJ1-2	TGTGCCACCAGCGAGACAGGGGGCTATGGCTACACCTTC	CATSETGGYGYTF
TRBD2	-	TRBV30	TRBJ2-3	TGTGCCTGGAGTGTAGGGCTAGCGGGAGAGGCAGATACGCAGTATTTT	CAWSVGLAGEADTQYF
TRBD2	-	TRBV5-1	TRBJ2-5	TGCGCCAGCAGGCTATTAGCGGGGGCACAAGAGACCCAGTACTTC	CASRLLAGAQETQYF
TRBD2	-	TRBV9	TRBJ2-5	TGTGCCAGCAGCACTCGACTAGCGGGATGGGGGGAGACCCAGTACTTC	CASSTRLAGWGETQYF
-	-	TRBV28	TRBJ1-4	TGTGCCAGCAGTCCATTTTCCGGTGAAAAACTGTTTTTT	CASSPFSGEKLFF
-	-	TRBV10-2	TRBJ1-6	TGCGCCAGCAGTGTGGAGGGATTACTTTCACCCCTCCACTTT	CASSVEGLLSPLHF
-	-	TRBV25-1	TRBJ1-1	TGTGCCAGCAGTGACACTACGTGGGGCAGAGGCGGAGCTTTCTTT	CASSDTTWGRGGAFF
TRBD1	-	TRBV19	TRBJ1-1	TGTGCCAGTAGTGTGGGGTCCACAGGGGGCACTGAAGCTTTCTTT	CASSVGSTGGTEAFF
-	-	TRBV24-1	TRBJ1-1	TGTGCCACCAGTGCGAGCCCGAACACTGAAGCTTTCTTT	CATSASPNTEAFF
TRBD2	-	TRBV10-3	TRBJ2-1	TGTGCCATCGGGGGGACTAACTCCTACAATGAGCAGTTCTTC	CAIGGTNSYNEQFF
-	-	TRBV7-9	TRBJ1-1	TGTGCCAGCAGCCGTCCCGAAGCTTTCTTT	CASSRPEAFF
TRBD1	-	TRBV5-1	TRBJ2-5	TGCGCCAGCAGCTTGGCATCGGACAGGCCGACCCAGTACTTC	CASSLASDRPTQYF
TRBD2	-	TRBV19	TRBJ2-5	TGTGCCAGTAGGCCTAGCGGGATTCGAGAGACCCAGTACTTC	CASRPSGIRETQYF
-	-	TRBV18	TRBJ1-1	TGTGCCAGCTCACCAGGCAGGGTCGGTTGGAACACTGAAGCTTTCTTT	CASSPGRVGWNTEAFF
-	-	TRBV4-1	TRBJ2-5	TGCGCCAGCAGCCAAGACAGGTCTCGTCAAGAGACCCAGTACTTC	CASSQDRSRQETQYF
-	-	TRBV13	TRBJ2-5	TGTGCCAGCAGCTTAGGAGGGAGCGTCCAAGAGACCCAGTACTTC	CASSLGGSVQETQYF
-	-	TRBV9	TRBJ1-4	TGTGCCAGCAGCCCTCGGGGGAGAAATGAAAAACTGTTTTTT	CASSPRGRNEKLFF
-	-	TRBV6-2/TRBV6-3	TRBJ2-7	TGTGCCAGCAGTTACAGCGGAGGGGAAGGGTCCCTCTACGAGCAGTACTTC	CASSYSGGEGSLYEQYF
-	few	TRBV2	TRBJ1-1	TGTGCCAGCAGTGTCGGGGAAGCTTTCTTT	CASSVGEAFF
TRBD1	-	TRBV7-9	TRBJ1-2	TGTGCCAGCAGCGGATCCGGGACAGGCTATGGCTACACCTTC	CASSGSGTGYGYTF
TRBD1	once	TRBV5-1	TRBJ1-5	TGCGCCAGCAGCCCAGGGGGCCTCAATCAGCCCCAGCATTTT	CASSPGGLNQPQHF
TRBD2	-	TRBV11-2	TRBJ2-2	TGTGCCAGCAGCCTCCGGGGAGCGGGGCCCACCGGGGAGCTGTTTTTT	CASSLRGAGPTGELFF
TRBD1	-	TRBV5-1	TRBJ1-4	TGCGCCAGCAGCCCCGGGACAGACCTTTTTCCTAATGAAAAACTGTTTTTT	CASSPGTDLFPNEKLFF
TRBD2	-	TRBV9	TRBJ2-5	TGTGCCAGCAGCGCAGCCCCGGGACTAGTCGGTGAGACCCAGTACTTC	CASSAAPGLVGETQYF
-	-	TRBV9	TRBJ2-5	TGTGCCAGCAGCGCGGACAGAAACCAAGAGACCCAGTACTTC	CASSADRNQETQYF
TRBD1	-	TRBV7-9	TRBJ1-6	TGTGCCAGCAGCTTTGGCGGGACAGGGTACTCACCCCTCCACTTT	CASSFGGTGYSPLHF
-	once	TRBV9	TRBJ2-2	TGTGCCAGCAGCGAGAGAGGGAGCGTAACGAACACCGGGGAGCTGTTTTTT	CASSERGSVTNTGELFF
-	-	TRBV20-1	TRBJ2-1	TGCAGTGCTAGTATACTAAACAATGAGCAGTTCTTC	CSASILNNEQFF
TRBD1	-	TRBV6-6	TRBJ2-7	TGTGCCAGCACCCACGCCACAGGGGTAGACTACGAGCAGTACTTC	CASTHATGVDYEQYF
-	-	TRBV7-8	TRBJ1-5	TGTGCCAGCAGCTCAAACAGAGTTTATAGCAATCAGCCCCAGCATTTT	CASSSNRVYSNQPQHF
-	-	TRBV11-3	TRBJ1-4	TGTGCCAGCAGCCCCCGAGAGGGCGCTAATGAAAAACTGTTTTTT	CASSPREGANEKLFF